This paragraph covers one T cell receptor (beta chain) sequence. This sample is drawn from a study of blood T cell repertoires in COVID-19. V was shortened by 1 base and J by 7 bases, with 16 bases between the two germline ends. This CDR3 region has 15 residues. CDR1 SGHAT and CDR2 FQNNGV come from the germline V gene. Per the original methods: Amplifying reference gene primers gave estimates of nucleated cell counts. TCRdb's table, derived via immunoSEQ multiplex PCR, lists solely in-frame clones and lacks some. V, J and clone size are taken as reported in that table, and D and trimming were inferred from the DNA itself. This sample has 350,000 to 550,000 clones, with around 89% found just once.

The chain uses TRBV11-2 and TRBJ2-5, with D unclear. The receptor was derived from a woman in her twenties or thirties with acute or convalescent COVID-19. Source material: peripheral blood. CDR3 protein: CASSLARQPTGTQYF. The CDR3 DNA reads as TGTGCCAGCAGCTTAGCTCGGCAGCCAACGGGGACCCAGTACTTC. Based on the CDR3 plus reference TRBV11-2 and TRBJ2-5, the full variable domain is EAGVAQSPRYKIIEKRQSVAFWCNPISGHATLYWYQQILGQGPKLLIQFQNNGVVDDSQLPKDRFSAERLKGVDSTLKIQPAKLEDSAVYLCASSLARQPTGTQYFGPGTRLLVL.